This entry lists 32 T cell receptor beta chains sequenced from one sample in a study of cytotoxic CD8 clonotypes in ibrutinib-treated CLL. Clones were read by immunoSEQ multiplex PCR, and TCRdb kept only the in-frame ones, dropping some. Counted here are more than 55,000 clones, roughly 70% occurring once; the ten biggest clones make up about 45%. This specimen consisted of PBMCs, obtained after 12 months of ibrutinib treatment. These receptors were collected from a human donor with chronic lymphocytic leukemia.

In this sample, this clone turned up a few times. The chain combines TRBV19 with TRBJ2-1; 8 bases match TRBD2. The V and J ends lost 8 bases and 5 bases, in that order; junction bases with no gene match: 11. Germline V gives CDR1 LNHDA, CDR2 SQIVND (reference sequence). The CDR3 is 15 amino acids. The CDR3 protein is CASSGEERGHNEQFF. CDR3 in DNA: TGTGCCAGTTCAGGGGAAGAGCGGGGGCACAATGAGCAGTTCTTC.

The genes are TRBV4-1 and TRBJ1-1; D not certain. The CDR3 has 14 amino acids. V lost 2 bases and J 1 base, leaving 8 bases between the germline ends. CDR1 and CDR2 (germline): MGHRA, YSYEKL. The CDR3: CASSQSLRNTEAFF. CDR3 DNA: TGCGCCAGCAGCCAATCACTGAGGAACACTGAAGCTTTCTTT.

The rearrangement links TRBV7-3 to TRBJ2-7, with 8 bases lining up with TRBD2. CDR1 and CDR2 (germline): SGHTA, FQGTGA. V was pared by 3 bases and J by 9 bases, with 13 bases of the junction left unmatched. This CDR3 comprises 15 residues. The CDR3 loop reads CASSFGTSFPGGQYF. CDR3 DNA sequence: TGTGCCAGCAGCTTCGGGACTAGTTTCCCAGGAGGGCAGTACTTC.

V gene TRBV5-6 combines with J gene TRBJ2-7; 7 nucleotides agree with TRBD2. The length of the CDR3 is 16 residues. J was trimmed by 7 bases and V by 2 bases; bases with no gene match: 15. In germline, CDR1 is SGHDT, CDR2 YYEEEE. CDR3 DNA sequence: TGTGCCAGCAGCTTTTGGGGAGGGGTTACCCCAGCGGAGCAGTACTTC. Its protein product is CASSFWGGVTPAEQYF.

This clone was seen just once. This rearrangement joins TRBV4-1 to TRBJ2-2, with D maybe TRBD1 (8 bases). Germline V gene data show CDR1 as MGHRA and CDR2 as YSYEKL. The CDR3 totals 17 residues. V was shortened by 4 bases and J by 4 bases, with 19 bases between the two germline ends. The CDR3 DNA reads as TGCGCCAGCAGCCCAAAGGGACAGGAGCGGGGCACCGGGGAGCTGTTTTTT. Translated: CASSPKGQERGTGELFF.

This chain connects TRBV7-2 to TRBJ2-5; no clear D. This CDR3 is built from 12 residues. V was trimmed by 5 bases and J by 13 bases, leaving 17 bases between them. Germline CDR1 is SGHTA and CDR2 is FQGNSA. The CDR3 DNA follows: TGTGCCAGCAGCCCAGATAGATCGCCCCCGTACTTC. Its translation: CASSPDRSPPYF.

The genes are TRBV5-1 and TRBJ1-2, with 7 bases lining up with TRBD1. CDR1 SGHRS and CDR2 YFSETQ come from the germline V gene. Unmatched junction bases numbered 6, after V lost 0 bases and J lost 4 bases. The CDR3 has 15 amino acids. The CDR3 DNA reads TGCGCCAGCAGCTTGGACGGACAGGCCGTCTATGGCTACACCTTC. It encodes CASSLDGQAVYGYTF.

The sample holds one count of this clone. The CDR3 protein is CAWTVRGRGTMNTEAFF. As DNA, the CDR3 is TGTGCCTGGACCGTAAGGGGAAGGGGAACAATGAACACTGAAGCTTTCTTT. The chain carries TRBV30 and TRBJ1-1; possibly TRBD1 for D (5 bases). The V gene lost 4 bases and the J gene lost 0 bases, with 21 bases spanning the gap. The germline V gene encodes CDR1 GTSNPN and CDR2 SVGIG (reference sequence). The CDR3 is 17 amino acids.

This clone was seen a handful of times. The chain combines TRBV7-6 with TRBJ2-3, with 8 bases lining up with TRBD2. CDR1 is SGHVS, CDR2 FNYEAQ, per germline. The CDR3 has 16 residues. J gave up 5 bases and V 4 bases, and 11 bases lay outside the gene matches. Here the CDR3 reads CASSSRLAGGEDTQYF. The CDR3 nucleotides read TGTGCCAGCAGCTCACGTCTAGCGGGTGGGGAAGATACGCAGTATTTT.

V is TRBV7-8 and J is TRBJ2-3; TRBD1 matches 9 bases. This CDR3 has 14 amino acids. V gave up 5 bases and J gave up 5 bases; unmatched junction bases: 5. The germline CDR1 and CDR2 sequences are SGHVS and FQNEAQ. CDR3 sequence reads: CASSIDRGGDTQYF. As DNA, the CDR3 is TGTGCCAGCAGCATCGACAGGGGGGGAGATACGCAGTATTTT.

This chain connects TRBV30 to TRBJ1-2; possibly TRBD1 for D (6 bases). With 1 base removed from V and 6 bases from J, the gap between germline ends came to 12 bases. Germline V lookup: CDR1 GTSNPN, CDR2 SVGIG (reference sequence). There are 13 residues in the CDR3. The CDR3 loop reads CAWSEYGGNGYTF. The CDR3 DNA is TGTGCCTGGAGTGAGTACGGGGGCAATGGCTACACCTTC.

The CDR3 DNA follows: TGCGCCAGCAGCTTGATGAGGGGGAAGGGGACTGAAGCTTTCTTT. Translated, it gives CASSLMRGKGTEAFF. V is TRBV5-1 and J is TRBJ1-1, with D perhaps TRBD1 (6 bases). V lost 1 base, J lost 5 bases, and 15 bases lay in between. The CDR3 contains 15 residues. Per germline, CDR1 SGHRS and CDR2 YFSETQ.

In its sample, this clone was seen once. CDR3 sequence (DNA): TGTGCCAGCGAGAACCTGTTAAGCTCAGGGGCCAACTATGGCTACACCTTC. Its protein product is CASENLLSSGANYGYTF. The chain joins TRBV28 to TRBJ1-2, with a weak D call TRBD1 (6 bases). This CDR3 is built from 17 residues. V was cut by 8 bases and J by 2 bases, with 24 bases left in between. Germline CDR1 reads MDHEN; CDR2 reads SYDVKM.

The V gene is TRBV6-5, the J gene TRBJ2-2; 7 bases align to TRBD2. V lost 0 bases to trimming and J lost 6 bases; unmatched junction nucleotides: 4. The CDR3 totals 15 residues. Germline loops: CDR1 MNHEY, CDR2 SVGAGI. The CDR3 DNA sequence: TGTGCCAGCAGTTACTCCGCGGGGGTGGCCGGGGAGCTGTTTTTT. Translating gives CASSYSAGVAGELFF.

This clone was detected only a few times. The chain links TRBV29-1 to TRBJ1-2; D is perhaps TRBD1 (5 bases). With 6 bases removed from V and 6 bases from J, the gap between germline ends came to 11 bases. The CDR3 runs 11 residues. CDR1 and CDR2 from the germline V gene are SQVTM and ANQGSEA. The CDR3 protein is CSVLGEDGYTF. In DNA, the CDR3 is TGCAGCGTCCTGGGGGAGGATGGCTACACCTTC.

The J gene is TRBJ1-1, the V gene TRBV30; 9 bases map to TRBD1. The length of the CDR3 is 15 residues. CDR1 is GTSNPN, CDR2 SVGIG, per germline (reference sequence). Trimming took 0 bases from V and 1 from J; bases not matched to a gene: 3. CDR3 in DNA: TGTGCCTGGAGTGTGTGGGGACAGGGGAACACTGAAGCTTTCTTT. Residues: CAWSVWGQGNTEAFF.

The rearrangement links TRBV9 to TRBJ2-5; D gene unclear. Germline-derived CDR1 and CDR2 are SGDLS and YYNGEE. V was cut by 5 bases and J by 2 bases, with 10 bases left in between. CDR3 length equals 13 residues. Here the CDR3 reads CASRPRTQETQYF. The DNA of the CDR3 is TGTGCCAGCAGGCCACGGACGCAAGAGACCCAGTACTTC. Full variable domain (rest looked up from reference TRBV9 and TRBJ2-5): DSGVTQTPKHLITATGQRVTLRCSPRSGDLSVYWYQQSLDQGLQFLIQYYNGEERAKGNILERFSAQQFPDLHSELNLSSLELGDSALYFCASRPRTQETQYFGPGTRLLVL.

This clone occurred a few times. J is TRBJ2-2 and V is TRBV9; TRBD2 matches 11 bases. This CDR3 region has 18 residues. Germline CDR1 reads SGDLS; CDR2 reads YYNGEE. The trim removed 0 bases at V and 7 bases at J, leaving 11 bases unmatched. The CDR3 loop is CASSVDGTSGRFGGELFF. CDR3 coding DNA: TGTGCCAGCAGCGTAGACGGAACTAGCGGGAGATTTGGCGGGGAGCTGTTTTTT.

The chain recombines TRBV29-1 with TRBJ2-1; TRBD2 matches at 9 bases. Germline lookup yields CDR1 SQVTM and CDR2 ANQGSEA. The CDR3 loop spans 13 amino acids. V trimming: 7 bases; J trimming: 7 bases; junction bases outside the gene matches: 8. The CDR3: CSGTRGGGNEQFF. In DNA form, the CDR3 reads TGCAGCGGGACCCGCGGGGGGGGAAATGAGCAGTTCTTC.

The genes are TRBV5-4 and TRBJ2-4; D tentatively reads TRBD1 or TRBD2 (5 bases each). Germline V gene data show CDR1 as SGHNT and CDR2 as YYREEE (reference sequence). V lost 0 bases to trimming and J lost 9 bases, with 13 bases between them. The CDR3 contains 14 residues. The CDR3 sequence is CASSLARGVGIQYF. The CDR3 coding sequence is TGTGCCAGCAGCTTGGCCAGAGGGGTTGGCATTCAGTACTTC.

CDR3 in DNA: TGTGCCAGCACCATGCTCCGCGGAGGAACCGGGGAGCTGTTTTTT. Translated, it gives CASTMLRGGTGELFF. This chain uses TRBV6-5 with TRBJ2-2, with D maybe TRBD2 (5 bases). The CDR3 extends over 15 amino acids. Germline V gene sequence: CDR1 MNHEY, CDR2 SVGAGI. V was pared by 7 bases and J by 5 bases, with 17 bases between.

The V and J genes are TRBV19 and TRBJ2-3; tentative D call: TRBD2 (5 bases). Germline CDR1 LNHDA, CDR2 SQIVND (reference sequence). The CDR3 contains 14 residues. V was cut by 4 bases and J by 4 bases, with 12 bases left in between. The CDR3 bases are TGTGCCAGTAGTACCGGACTTTCCTCAGATACGCAGTATTTT. It is translated as CASSTGLSSDTQYF.

The chain employs TRBV7-2 and TRBJ2-1; TRBD1 agrees at 9 bases. The trim removed 3 bases at V and 5 bases at J, leaving 5 bases unmatched. Germline V gene lookup returns CDR1 SGHTA and CDR2 FQGNSA. This CDR3 comprises 15 residues. The CDR3 DNA reads TGTGCCAGCAGCTTGGGGACAGGGATAAACAATGAGCAGTTCTTC. This gives the protein CASSLGTGINNEQFF. The full variable domain, completed using reference TRBV7-2 and TRBJ2-1, is GAGVSQSPSNKVTEKGKDVELRCDPISGHTALYWYRQSLGQGLEFLIYFQGNSAPDKSGLPSDRFSAERTGGSVSTLTIQRTQQEDSAVYLCASSLGTGINNEQFFGPGTRLTVL.

The V call is TRBV5-4, the J call TRBJ2-7; possible D gene TRBD2, 5 bases. The CDR3 is made up of 13 amino acids. V lost 5 bases, J lost 6 bases, and 15 bases lay in between. Germline values: CDR1 SGHNT, CDR2 YYREEE (reference sequence). CDR3 amino acids: CASSPPGGREQYF. CDR3 bases: TGTGCCAGCAGTCCTCCTGGCGGGCGCGAGCAGTACTTC. Looking up the rest from reference TRBV5-4 and TRBJ2-7 gives the full variable domain: ETGVTQSPTHLIKTRGQQVTLRCSSQSGHNTVSWYQQALGQGPQFIFQYYREEENGRGNFPPRFSGLQFPNYSSELNVNALELDDSALYLCASSPPGGREQYFGPGTRLTVT.

The chain uses TRBV9 and TRBJ2-3, with D perhaps assigned TRBD1 or TRBD2 (5 bases each). The V and J ends lost 0 bases and 0 bases respectively, with 11 bases between them. The CDR3 runs 16 residues. The germline CDR1 and CDR2 sequences are SGDLS and YYNGEE. In DNA, the CDR3 is TGTGCCAGCAGCGTAGTATGGGACGCTAGCACAGATACGCAGTATTTT. This codes for CASSVVWDASTDTQYF.

V is TRBV4-3 and J is TRBJ2-5; D not certain. CDR1 is LGHNA and CDR2 is YSLEER in the germline V gene. The V end lost 0 bases, the J end lost 3 bases, and 5 bases lay between the germline ends. The CDR3 sequence is 13 residues long. The CDR3 coding sequence is TGCGCCAGCAGCCAAGAATATGAAGAGACCCAGTACTTC. Translated: CASSQEYEETQYF.

The chain couples TRBV30 to TRBJ1-2; D is ambiguous. This CDR3 region has 12 residues. The germline CDR1 and CDR2 sequences are GTSNPN and SVGIG (reference sequence). The V gene lost 2 bases and the J gene lost 1 base, with 5 bases spanning the gap. The CDR3 bases are TGTGCCTGGAGTTTGGGTAACTATGGCTACACCTTC. Translating gives CAWSLGNYGYTF.

The chain couples TRBV6-5 to TRBJ2-1, with a tentative D call TRBD1 (6 bases). The CDR3 has 15 residues. Trimming took off 5 bases at V and 9 bases at J, with 20 bases between the two ends. From germline, CDR1 is MNHEY and CDR2 SVGAGI. DNA of the CDR3: TGTGCCAGCAGTGGCAACAGGGCCCAGGACGGTGAGCAGTTCTTC. The encoded protein is CASSGNRAQDGEQFF.

The chain has TRBV18 and TRBJ2-5; D is possibly TRBD2 (6 bases). V was cut by 3 bases and J by 1 base, with 9 bases left in between. The germline CDR1 and CDR2 sequences are KGHSH and LQKENI. The CDR3 is 14 amino acids. The CDR3: CASSPSGAQETQYF. The CDR3 DNA sequence: TGTGCCAGCTCACCTTCGGGAGCCCAAGAGACCCAGTACTTC.

The chain joins TRBV6-1 to TRBJ2-3, with D maybe TRBD1 (6 bases). CDR3 size: 14 residues. Trimming shortened V by 4 bases and J by 1 base, and 9 bases separated the two germline ends. Germline lookup yields CDR1 MNHNS and CDR2 SASEGT. CDR3 nucleotides: TGTGCCAGCAGTGCAGGGGTAGGCACAGATACGCAGTATTTT. Translated, it gives CASSAGVGTDTQYF.

CDR3: CASSLVGGTQYF. The CDR3 nucleotides are TGTGCCAGCAGCTTAGTCGGAGGTACGCAGTATTTT. This chain uses TRBV7-9 with TRBJ2-3; D may be TRBD2 (5 bases). CDR3 size: 12 residues. The V end was cut by 1 base, the J end by 8 bases, with 7 bases between. Germline V gene lookup returns CDR1 SEHNR and CDR2 FQNEAQ (reference sequence).

This clone turned up a few times. The chain is built from TRBV2 and TRBJ2-5; D unresolved. V gave up 5 bases and J gave up 5 bases, with 21 bases separating them. Germline CDR1 reads SNHLY; CDR2 reads FYNNEI. The CDR3 is 16 amino acids. The CDR3 loop is CASSLGGSWLGETQYF. The CDR3 DNA reads as TGTGCCAGCAGTTTAGGCGGAAGCTGGCTTGGGGAGACCCAGTACTTC.